The rows below give T cell receptor beta chains drawn from one sample of a study of control samples from healthy donors and cancer patients. Profiling relied on immunoSEQ multiplex PCR, and the TCRdb table lists in-frame clones only, not all of them. The sample consists of just over 150,000 clones, more than 85% of them appearing once. The specimen sequenced was blood. The receptors were sampled from a man aged 50-59 years in good health. CDR3s include the opening cysteine and the closing phenylalanine or tryptophan. D genes are given only for firm matches. Clone size is not always given. Where it is, it says once, few, many or a class for expanded clones.

TRBJ1-3,TRBV7-9,-,-,14,CASSDSISGNTIYF,TGTGCCAGCAGCGACTCTATTTCTGGAAACACCATATATTTT
TRBJ2-4,TRBV27,TRBD2,-,16,CASSPAGGFGKNIQYF,TGTGCCAGCAGTCCTGCCGGGGGGTTCGGCAAAAACATTCAGTACTTC
TRBJ1-1,TRBV2,TRBD1,-,13,CASRTRQGAEAFF,TGTGCCAGCAGGACCCGACAGGGGGCGGAAGCTTTCTTT
TRBJ2-1,TRBV28,TRBD2,-,15,CASGAGRSSYNEQFF,TGTGCCAGCGGAGCGGGACGGAGCTCCTACAATGAGCAGTTCTTC
TRBJ2-5,TRBV28,-,-,12,CASSLWRETQYF,TGTGCCAGCAGTTTATGGAGGGAGACCCAGTACTTC
TRBJ1-5,TRBV12-2,-,-,16,CASRRRQLISNQPQHF,TGTGCAAGTCGTCGCCGACAGTTAATTAGCAATCAGCCCCAGCATTTT
TRBJ2-1,TRBV5-5,TRBD2,once,16,CASSLVLAGGSSEQFF,TGTGCCAGCAGCTTGGTACTAGCGGGAGGATCCAGTGAGCAGTTCTTC
TRBJ1-1,TRBV28,-,-,14,CASRNDRSNTEAFF,TGTGCCAGCAGAAACGACAGATCGAACACTGAAGCTTTCTTT
TRBJ2-1,TRBV3-1/TRBV3-2,-,-,17,CASSQGYGLAHYNEQFF,TGTGCCAGCAGCCAAGGATATGGGCTAGCCCATTACAATGAGCAGTTCTTC
TRBJ2-1,TRBV7-9,TRBD1,once,16,CASSLPSGGRRNEQFF,TGTGCCAGCAGCCTTCCCTCAGGGGGCAGAAGGAATGAGCAGTTCTTC
TRBJ2-3,TRBV27,TRBD2,once,16,CASSFRRTRDTDTQYF,TGTGCCAGCAGTTTTCGGAGGACTAGGGACACAGATACGCAGTATTTT
TRBJ1-5,TRBV6-6,-,-,15,CASSTDGDSNQPQHF,TGTGCCAGCAGCACCGACGGAGATAGCAATCAGCCCCAGCATTTT
TRBJ2-7,TRBV10-3,-,-,16,CAISEYQDGSSYEQYF,TGTGCCATCAGTGAGTATCAGGATGGGAGCTCCTACGAGCAGTACTTC
TRBJ2-1,TRBV6-5,-,-,13,CATSFNGNNEQFF,TGTGCCACCTCGTTTAACGGGAACAATGAGCAGTTCTTC
TRBJ1-6,TRBV2,TRBD1,-,13,CASSKGDSFTLHF,TGTGCCAGCAGTAAGGGGGACAGTTTCACCCTCCACTTT
TRBJ1-5,TRBV16,-,-,14,CASSRVWGNQPQHF,TGTGCCAGCAGCCGTGTCTGGGGCAATCAGCCCCAGCATTTT
TRBJ2-5,TRBV2,-,-,15,CATQLGASRIETQYF,TGTGCCACCCAGCTGGGAGCCTCAAGGATAGAGACCCAGTACTTC
TRBJ2-1,TRBV7-2,-,-,15,CASSLGNPSYNEQFF,TGTGCCAGCAGCTTAGGGAACCCCTCCTACAATGAGCAGTTCTTC
TRBJ2-1,TRBV5-4,TRBD2,-,13,CASSLLAGDEQFF,TGTGCCAGCAGCTTGCTAGCGGGGGATGAGCAGTTCTTC
TRBJ2-1,TRBV2,-,few,12,CASSEVWREQFF,TGTGCCAGCAGTGAAGTGTGGCGGGAGCAGTTCTTC
TRBJ1-1,TRBV9,TRBD1,-,12,CASSTRDREAFF,TGTGCCAGCAGCACCAGGGACAGGGAAGCTTTCTTT
TRBJ2-7,TRBV7-2,TRBD2,-,18,CASSPELGLSGRPYEQYF,TGTGCCAGCAGCCCGGAATTAGGCCTTAGCGGGAGACCCTACGAGCAGTACTTC
TRBJ2-7,TRBV24-1,TRBD2,-,14,CATSDRTSLDEQYF,TGTGCCACCAGTGACAGGACTAGCCTGGACGAGCAGTACTTC
TRBJ2-1,TRBV6-5,TRBD2,-,15,CASSRPSGRDDEQFF,TGTGCCAGCAGTCGACCTAGCGGGAGGGACGATGAGCAGTTCTTC
TRBJ1-5,TRBV4-1,-,-,16,CASSPIQDRINQPQHF,TGCGCCAGCAGCCCGATCCAGGACAGAATCAATCAGCCCCAGCATTTT
TRBJ2-3,TRBV10-3,TRBD1,-,14,CAINPGTGADTQYF,TGTGCCATCAACCCCGGGACAGGGGCAGATACGCAGTATTTT
TRBJ1-2,TRBV30,-,-,11,CAWSGYSGYTF,TGTGCCTGGAGTGGGTATTCTGGCTACACCTTC
TRBJ2-7,TRBV5-6,TRBD1,-,16,CASSSPGQGSIYEQYF,TGTGCCAGCAGCTCCCCGGGACAGGGGTCTATCTACGAGCAGTACTTC
TRBJ1-5,TRBV5-6,-,-,17,CASSYSATGLSNQPQHF,TGTGCCAGCAGTTACTCGGCTACAGGGCTTAGCAATCAGCCCCAGCATTTT
TRBJ2-7,TRBV6-5,-,-,13,CASSPRVGKEQYF,TGTGCCAGCAGCCCAAGGGTGGGGAAGGAGCAGTACTTC
TRBJ1-3,TRBV25-1,-,-,15,CASSDAGTSGNTIYF,TGTGCCAGCAGTGACGCGGGTACCTCTGGAAACACCATATATTTT
TRBJ1-6,TRBV28,-,-,15,CASSSYGDPNSPLHF,TGTGCCAGCAGTTCTTACGGGGATCCAAATTCACCCCTCCACTTT
TRBJ1-2,TRBV28,-,-,15,CASSLGQGGSYGYTF,TGTGCCAGCAGTTTAGGGCAGGGAGGAAGCTATGGCTACACCTTC
TRBJ1-1,TRBV7-9,TRBD1,-,15,CASSRTGQGNTEAFF,TGTGCCAGCAGCCGCACCGGACAGGGGAACACTGAAGCTTTCTTT
TRBJ1-1,TRBV6-5,-,-,13,CASSYARQLEAFF,TGTGCCAGCAGTTACGCGAGACAGCTTGAAGCTTTCTTT
TRBJ2-7,TRBV28,-,-,13,CASTRHEHGEQYF,TGTGCCAGCACTCGACATGAGCATGGCGAGCAGTACTTC
TRBJ1-5,TRBV7-9,-,few,12,CASSSTNQPQHF,TGTGCCAGCAGCTCGACAAATCAGCCCCAGCATTTT
TRBJ1-6,TRBV2,TRBD1,-,14,CASSPTGPNSPLHF,TGTGCCAGCAGTCCGACAGGGCCGAATTCACCCCTCCACTTT
TRBJ2-2,TRBV2,-,-,15,CASLVARENTGELFF,TGTGCCAGCCTAGTCGCCAGGGAGAACACCGGGGAGCTGTTTTTT
TRBJ1-5,TRBV7-9,-,-,15,CASSLGWGSNQPQHF,TGTGCCAGCAGCTTAGGTTGGGGTAGCAATCAGCCCCAGCATTTT
TRBJ2-1,TRBV5-5,-,-,16,CASSLGVSPDRNEQFF,TGTGCCAGCAGCCTGGGGGTTAGCCCGGATCGGAATGAGCAGTTCTTC
TRBJ2-1,TRBV5-1,-,-,15,CASSRGTSSYNEQFF,TGCGCCAGCAGCCGCGGGACGTCCTCCTACAATGAGCAGTTCTTC
TRBJ1-2,TRBV7-9,TRBD1,-,17,CASSLETLDRGGYGYTF,TGTGCCAGCAGCTTAGAAACCCTCGACAGGGGTGGCTATGGCTACACCTTC
TRBJ2-7,TRBV3-1/TRBV3-2,-,-,15,CASSQFRNGPYEQYF,TGTGCCAGCAGCCAATTTAGAAACGGCCCTTACGAGCAGTACTTC
TRBJ2-3,TRBV28,-,-,18,CASSFYRVVAVPTDTQYF,TGTGCCAGCAGTTTTTATAGGGTGGTTGCGGTCCCCACAGATACGCAGTATTTT
TRBJ2-1,TRBV18,TRBD2,-,16,CASSIGTSGRLNEQFF,TGTGCCAGCTCAATTGGGACTAGCGGGAGGTTAAATGAGCAGTTCTTC